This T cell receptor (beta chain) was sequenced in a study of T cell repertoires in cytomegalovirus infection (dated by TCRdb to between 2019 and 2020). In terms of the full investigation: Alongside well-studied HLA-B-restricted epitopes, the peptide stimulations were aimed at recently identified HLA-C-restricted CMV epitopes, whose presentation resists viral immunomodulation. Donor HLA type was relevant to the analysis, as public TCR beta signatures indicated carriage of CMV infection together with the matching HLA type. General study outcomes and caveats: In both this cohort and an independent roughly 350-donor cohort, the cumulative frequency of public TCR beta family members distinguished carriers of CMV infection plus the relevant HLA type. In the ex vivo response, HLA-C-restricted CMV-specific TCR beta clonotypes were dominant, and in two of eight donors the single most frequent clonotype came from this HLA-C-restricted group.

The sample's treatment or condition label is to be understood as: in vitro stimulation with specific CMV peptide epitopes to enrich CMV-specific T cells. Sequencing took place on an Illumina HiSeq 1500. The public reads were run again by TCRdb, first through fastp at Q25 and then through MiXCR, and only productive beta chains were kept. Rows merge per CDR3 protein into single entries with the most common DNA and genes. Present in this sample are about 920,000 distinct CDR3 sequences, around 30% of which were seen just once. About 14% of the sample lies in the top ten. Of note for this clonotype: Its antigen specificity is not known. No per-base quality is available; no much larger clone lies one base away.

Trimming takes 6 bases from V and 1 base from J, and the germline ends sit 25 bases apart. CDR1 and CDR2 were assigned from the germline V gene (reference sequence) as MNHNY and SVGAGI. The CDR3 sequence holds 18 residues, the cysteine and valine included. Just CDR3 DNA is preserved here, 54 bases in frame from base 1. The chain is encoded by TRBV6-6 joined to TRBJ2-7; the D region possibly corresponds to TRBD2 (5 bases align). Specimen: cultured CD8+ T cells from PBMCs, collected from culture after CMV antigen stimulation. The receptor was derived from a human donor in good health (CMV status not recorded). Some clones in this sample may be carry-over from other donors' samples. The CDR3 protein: CASSHSTFEFTGSYEQYV. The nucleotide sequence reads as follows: TGTGCCAGCAGCCATTCGACGTTTGAATTTACGGGGTCCTACGAGCAGTACGTC.